This passage covers 24 T cell receptor beta chains from one sample sequenced in a study of blood T cell repertoires in COVID-19. Libraries were prepared by immunoSEQ multiplex PCR; TCRdb keeps only in-frame clonotypes and omits some of them. The sample contains a few hundred thousand clones, approximately 87% of which appear only once. Sequencing was performed on PBMCs or T cells enriched from blood (not recorded which). These receptors came from a woman aged 45-60 years who had recovered from COVID-19.

The V gene is TRBV11-3, the J gene TRBJ2-2; no clear D. V gave up 0 bases and J gave up 1 base, with 3 bases separating them. The V gene's germline CDR1 is SGHNT and CDR2 YENEEA. The CDR3 consists of 14 residues. The CDR3 DNA follows: TGTGCCAGCAGCTTAGATATGAACACCGGGGAGCTGTTTTTT. Protein sequence: CASSLDMNTGELFF.

V usage is TRBV2 and J usage is TRBJ2-1; 8 nucleotides agree with TRBD2. V dropped 8 bases and J dropped 4; count of bases not matched to a gene: 4. This CDR3 spans 13 amino acids. Per the germline V gene, CDR1 is SNHLY and CDR2 is FYNNEI. This CDR3 reads CASAGGAYNEQFF. The DNA for the CDR3 is TGTGCCAGCGCGGGGGGAGCTTACAATGAGCAGTTCTTC. The whole variable domain, remainder taken from reference TRBV2 and TRBJ2-1, is EPEVTQTPSHQVTQMGQEVILRCVPISNHLYFYWYRQILGQKVEFLVSFYNNEISEKSEIFDDQFSVERPDGSNFTLKIRSTKLEDSAMYFCASAGGAYNEQFFGPGTRLTVL.

V usage is TRBV6-4 and J usage is TRBJ1-2; perhaps TRBD1 as D (5 bases). Germline V lookup: CDR1 MRHNA, CDR2 SNTAGT. Trimming shortened V by 2 bases and J by 5 bases, and 9 bases separated the two germline ends. The CDR3 length is 13 residues. For the CDR3, the DNA is TGTGCCAGCAGTGACGTGGAGGGGTATGGCTACACCTTC. Protein product: CASSDVEGYGYTF.

The rearrangement links TRBV7-8 to TRBJ2-1; TRBD2 might be the D (7 bases). Germline V CDR1 and CDR2: SGHVS, FQNEAQ. CDR3 size: 17 residues. The germline V and J ends were trimmed by 8 bases and 7 bases, with 27 bases remaining between them. The CDR3 nucleotides are TGTGCCAGCCTCTGGCGGTGGAGGGGGGGTTTTGAAAATGAGCAGTTCTTC. It translates to CASLWRWRGGFENEQFF.

This sequence joins TRBV5-5 and TRBJ1-1; the D is unclear. In germline, CDR1 is SGHKS, CDR2 YYEKEE (reference sequence). The CDR3 runs 13 residues. V gave up 4 bases and J gave up 6 bases, with 13 bases separating them. CDR3 loop: CASSIIPEAEAFF. The DNA of the CDR3 is TGTGCCAGCAGCATCATTCCGGAGGCTGAAGCTTTCTTT.

This chain links TRBV2 with TRBJ2-1; TRBD2 agrees at 14 bases. The germline V gene encodes CDR1 SNHLY and CDR2 FYNNEI. The V gene end was trimmed by 5 bases and the J gene end by 1 base; junction bases not matched to a gene: 10. The CDR3 has 19 residues. The CDR3 DNA reads TGTGCCAGCAGTTACCCCGGGACTAGCGGGGGAGGTTCCTACAATGAGCAGTTCTTC. It yields the protein CASSYPGTSGGGSYNEQFF.

The rearrangement joins TRBV28 to TRBJ1-2, with 7 bases that match TRBD1. J gave up 3 bases and V 6 bases, and 1 base lay outside the gene matches. This CDR3 has 12 amino acids. Germline V gene lookup returns CDR1 MDHEN and CDR2 SYDVKM. CDR3 protein: CASSRGDYGYTF. Here the CDR3 DNA reads TGTGCCAGCAGCAGGGGGGACTATGGCTACACCTTC.

The chain links TRBV15 to TRBJ1-2, with D possibly being TRBD1 (6 bases). Germline CDR1 LNHNV, CDR2 YYDKDF (reference sequence). The CDR3 consists of 14 residues. V was clipped by 5 bases and J by 4 bases, with 14 bases between them. Written as DNA, the CDR3 is TGTGCCACCAGCGACAGGTGGCTGGGCTATGGCTACACCTTC. This translates into CATSDRWLGYGYTF.

The rearrangement joins TRBV19 to TRBJ1-1; perhaps TRBD1 as D (5 bases). V was cut by 2 bases and J by 4 bases, with 8 bases left in between. Germline V gene data show CDR1 as LNHDA and CDR2 as SQIVND (reference sequence). This CDR3 is built from 13 residues. CDR3 region: CASSIWGGTEAFF. The CDR3 DNA reads TGTGCCAGTAGTATATGGGGGGGCACTGAAGCTTTCTTT.

This clone turned up a few times. This sequence joins TRBV9 and TRBJ1-2; D may be TRBD1 (6 bases). Trimming removed 3 bases at V and 6 bases at J, with 21 bases between. Germline V lookup: CDR1 SGDLS, CDR2 YYNGEE. There are 16 residues in the CDR3. The CDR3 coding sequence is TGTGCCAGCAGCGGCGGGAGGACAGTTAAATGGGATGGCTACACCTTC. Its translation is CASSGGRTVKWDGYTF.

The chain links TRBV19 to TRBJ1-3; no reliable D call. CDR3 size: 14 residues. The V and J ends lost 6 bases and 4 bases respectively, with 13 bases between them. The germline CDR1 and CDR2 sequences are LNHDA and SQIVND (reference sequence). Written as DNA, the CDR3 is TGTGCCAGTAGCCCCGGGTCTCTCGGAAACACCATATATTTT. Translation gives CASSPGSLGNTIYF.

This sequence joins TRBV10-3 and TRBJ1-1, with 8 bases fitting TRBD1. Germline values: CDR1 ENHRY, CDR2 SYGVKD. The CDR3 has 13 amino acids. J was trimmed by 4 bases and V by 7 bases; bases with no gene match: 5. CDR3 protein: CAINGQGGTEAFF. The CDR3 nucleotides read TGTGCCATCAACGGACAGGGTGGCACTGAAGCTTTCTTT.

The J gene is TRBJ2-1, the V gene TRBV3-1 (or the pseudogene TRBV3-2); unclear D gene. Trimming removed 1 base from V and 7 bases from J, with 11 bases in between. Germline loops: CDR1 LGHDT, CDR2 YNNKEL (reference sequence). The CDR3 spans 14 residues. The chain's CDR3 is CASSQGLVGNEQFF. The CDR3, as DNA: TGTGCCAGCAGCCAAGGGCTAGTGGGTAATGAGCAGTTCTTC.

V gene TRBV29-1 combines with J gene TRBJ1-6; D not resolved. Trimming shortened V by 4 bases and J by 7 bases, and 14 bases separated the two germline ends. Germline CDR1 SQVTM, CDR2 ANQGSEA. CDR3 length equals 14 residues. CDR3 protein: CSVGDSGRNSPLHF. Written as DNA, the CDR3 is TGCAGCGTTGGGGATTCCGGGAGGAATTCACCCCTCCACTTT.

V and J are TRBV18 and TRBJ1-4; possibly TRBD1 for D (5 bases). The CDR3 runs to 15 residues. Germline loops: CDR1 KGHSH, CDR2 LQKENI. V was shortened by 4 bases and J by 1 base, with 10 bases between the two germline ends. The CDR3 region is CASSQGLVTNEKLFF. The CDR3 DNA reads as TGTGCCAGCTCACAGGGGCTAGTAACTAATGAAAAACTGTTTTTT.

The genes are TRBV30 and TRBJ2-2, with D maybe TRBD1 (5 bases). CDR3 size: 15 residues. Germline-derived CDR1 and CDR2 are GTSNPN and SVGIG (reference sequence). V was shortened by 0 bases and J by 5 bases, with 13 bases between the two germline ends. For the CDR3, the DNA is TGTGCCTGGAGTGTCTACGGACAAACTACCGGGGAGCTGTTTTTT. This sequence encodes CAWSVYGQTTGELFF.

This sequence joins TRBV7-9 and TRBJ2-7; 7 bases map to TRBD1. This CDR3 has 19 residues. After removal of 1 base from V and 5 bases from J, the junction contained 20 bases not matched to a gene. Germline CDR1 and CDR2: SEHNR and FQNEAQ (reference sequence). The DNA of the CDR3 is TGTGCCAGCAGCTTAGGCCCACCCTCCAACAGGGGTGATAGGGACGAGCAGTACTTC. Translating gives CASSLGPPSNRGDRDEQYF.

The chain couples TRBV7-2 to TRBJ2-2; D is perhaps TRBD2 (5 bases). This CDR3 contains 18 residues. CDR1 and CDR2 from the germline V gene are SGHTA and FQGNSA. V was trimmed by 1 base and J by 0 bases, leaving 15 bases between them. The CDR3 loop is CASSLGVLTGSNTGELFF. In DNA form, the CDR3 reads TGTGCCAGCAGCTTAGGCGTCCTTACGGGGTCGAACACCGGGGAGCTGTTTTTT.

The CDR3 loop is CASSQGGFSEAFF. The CDR3 DNA sequence: TGTGCCAGCAGCCAAGGAGGTTTTAGCGAAGCTTTCTTT. The rearrangement links TRBV3-1 (or the pseudogene TRBV3-2) to TRBJ1-1, with no clear D. Germline values: CDR1 LGHDT, CDR2 YNNKEL (reference sequence). This CDR3 spans 13 amino acids. V was trimmed by 1 base and J by 8 bases, leaving 11 bases between them.

The V gene is TRBV4-1, the J gene TRBJ1-2; D is perhaps TRBD1 (5 bases). CDR1 and CDR2 (germline): MGHRA, YSYEKL. The CDR3 is 17 amino acids. V was clipped by 1 base and J by 0 bases, with 15 bases between them. CDR3 nucleotide sequence: TGCGCCAGCAGCCAAGGGGGCAGGCGGGGCCCTAACTATGGCTACACCTTC. It codes for CASSQGGRRGPNYGYTF.

The chain uses TRBV7-2 and TRBJ1-1, with D possibly matching TRBD1 (5 bases). This CDR3 is built from 17 residues. The V end lost 1 base, the J end lost 4 bases, and 19 bases lay between the germline ends. CDR1 SGHTA and CDR2 FQGNSA come from the germline V gene. Here the CDR3 reads CASSLVGQGGVSTEAFF. In nucleotides, the CDR3 is TGTGCCAGCAGCTTAGTTGGGCAGGGTGGTGTTTCCACTGAAGCTTTCTTT.

This clone was recorded a few times. The rearrangement joins TRBV6-1 to TRBJ2-6; possible D gene TRBD2, 6 bases. The CDR3 consists of 17 residues. The ends were cut back, 2 bases at V and 4 bases at J, with 15 bases in the middle. Germline lookup yields CDR1 MNHNS and CDR2 SASEGT. The CDR3 sequence: CASSESGRYAGANVLTF. The CDR3 DNA sequence: TGTGCCAGCAGTGAATCGGGGAGGTACGCGGGGGCCAACGTCCTGACTTTC.

This chain connects TRBV30 to TRBJ1-6; 7 bases are shared with TRBD1. Per germline, CDR1 GTSNPN and CDR2 SVGIG (reference sequence). The CDR3 runs to 14 residues. Trimming took 3 bases from V and 3 from J; bases not matched to a gene: 2. In nucleotides, the CDR3 is TGTGCCTGGAGCCGGGACAGCTATAATTCACCCCTCCACTTT. Amino acid sequence: CAWSRDSYNSPLHF.

The chain is built from TRBV2 and TRBJ2-2; TRBD2 matches 12 bases. With V trimmed by 4 bases and J by 6 bases, 6 bases remained unmatched. This CDR3 contains 16 residues. In germline, CDR1 is SNHLY, CDR2 FYNNEI. Here the CDR3 reads CASSVKTSGGAGELFF. In DNA form, the CDR3 reads TGTGCCAGCAGTGTTAAGACTAGCGGGGGAGCCGGGGAGCTGTTTTTT. Variable domain in full (rest from reference TRBV2 and TRBJ2-2): EPEVTQTPSHQVTQMGQEVILRCVPISNHLYFYWYRQILGQKVEFLVSFYNNEISEKSEIFDDQFSVERPDGSNFTLKIRSTKLEDSAMYFCASSVKTSGGAGELFFGEGSRLTVL.